A single sample gave rise to the 10 T cell receptor beta chains below, sequenced in a study of cytomegalovirus exposure and HLA in healthy donors. Sequencing used immunoSEQ multiplex PCR; TCRdb keeps in-frame clones, though not all of them. Seen here are approximately 59,000 clones, 93% observed once, and the top ten hold 1.7%. Sample: PBMCs. The receptors were sampled from a woman aged 18 to 35 in good health and CMV-seropositive.

V is TRBV15 and J is TRBJ2-2, with 8 bases matching TRBD2. The germline V gene encodes CDR1 LNHNV and CDR2 YYDKDF (reference sequence). CDR3 length equals 17 residues. Trimming took 2 bases from V and 2 from J; bases not matched to a gene: 7. The CDR3 is CATSRYSGGSNTGELFF. CDR3 DNA: TGTGCCACCAGCAGATACAGCGGGGGTTCAAACACCGGGGAGCTGTTTTTT.

This chain links TRBV4-1 with TRBJ2-7, with 7 bases identical to TRBD1. Germline values: CDR1 MGHRA, CDR2 YSYEKL. Trimming cost V 4 bases and J 5 bases; bases outside gene matches: 5. The CDR3 sequence is 13 residues long. The CDR3 sequence is CASSPRDRDEQYF. DNA of the CDR3: TGCGCCAGCAGCCCCCGAGACAGGGACGAGCAGTACTTC.

V gene TRBV6-5 combines with J gene TRBJ1-2; the match to TRBD1 covers 8 bases. CDR1 is MNHEY and CDR2 is SVGAGI in the germline V gene. The CDR3 length is 16 residues. V dropped 2 bases and J dropped 5; count of bases not matched to a gene: 10. For the CDR3, the DNA is TGTGCCAGCAGTTACATTCCCAGGACAGGGCTATATGGCTACACCTTC. It yields the protein CASSYIPRTGLYGYTF.

The chain has TRBV4-2 and TRBJ2-1; TRBD2 is a possible D gene (5 bases). V dropped 3 bases and J dropped 8 bases, with 26 bases sitting between them. The V gene's germline CDR1 is LGHNA and CDR2 YNFKEQ. CDR3 length: 18 residues. The CDR3 protein is CASSQVLFSGEDGDEQFF. The CDR3, as DNA: TGTGCCAGCAGCCAGGTACTCTTCTCGGGCGAGGACGGGGATGAGCAGTTCTTC.

This clone appeared a single time. V and J are TRBV11-2 and TRBJ2-1; D call uncertain. Germline CDR1 and CDR2: SGHAT and FQNNGV. V was shortened by 3 bases and J by 3 bases, with 9 bases between the two germline ends. The CDR3 spans 14 residues. CDR3 residues: CASSFITVYNEQFF. In DNA, the CDR3 is TGTGCCAGCAGCTTTATAACAGTCTACAATGAGCAGTTCTTC.

V is TRBV29-1 and J is TRBJ2-1; 7 nucleotides line up with TRBD1. Germline V gives CDR1 SQVTM, CDR2 ANQGSEA. The V and J ends lost 5 bases and 5 bases, in that order; junction bases with no gene match: 6. This CDR3 has 13 amino acids. In nucleotides, the CDR3 is TGCAGCGTTCACGGGACAGCGCACAATGAGCAGTTCTTC. This codes for CSVHGTAHNEQFF.

The V gene is TRBV4-1, the J gene TRBJ2-2, with 16 bases matching TRBD2. Germline V gene sequence: CDR1 MGHRA, CDR2 YSYEKL. The CDR3 is 21 amino acids. Trimming at V came to 0 bases and at J to 2 bases, leaving 9 bases not matched to a gene. The CDR3: CASSQDGPGLAGGGNTGELFF. The CDR3 DNA follows: TGCGCCAGCAGCCAAGATGGGCCGGGACTAGCGGGGGGGGGTAACACCGGGGAGCTGTTTTTT.

V is TRBV13 and J is TRBJ1-1; no firm D call. Germline lookup yields CDR1 PRHDT and CDR2 FYEKMQ (reference sequence). There are 12 residues in the CDR3. V dropped 4 bases and J dropped 4 bases, with 7 bases sitting between them. In nucleotides, the CDR3 is TGTGCCAGCAGCTATCAATTCACTGAAGCTTTCTTT. Protein: CASSYQFTEAFF.

The chain is built from TRBV11-2 and TRBJ1-5; D is unclear. Germline assignment: CDR1 SGHAT and CDR2 FQNNGV. Trimming removed 4 bases at V and 0 bases at J, with 7 bases between. The CDR3 spans 14 residues. As DNA, the CDR3 is TGTGCCAGCAGCTCGGTGTATAGCAATCAGCCCCAGCATTTT. Translating it yields CASSSVYSNQPQHF. Full variable domain (missing parts from reference TRBV11-2 and TRBJ1-5): EAGVAQSPRYKIIEKRQSVAFWCNPISGHATLYWYQQILGQGPKLLIQFQNNGVVDDSQLPKDRFSAERLKGVDSTLKIQPAKLEDSAVYLCASSSVYSNQPQHFGDGTRLSIL.

This chain connects TRBV11-2 to TRBJ1-4; 10 nucleotides line up with TRBD1. After removal of 3 bases from V and 7 bases from J, the junction contained 5 bases not matched to a gene. CDR3 size: 15 residues. CDR1 SGHAT and CDR2 FQNNGV come from the germline V gene. CDR3: CASSFPGQGTEKLFF. The CDR3 coding sequence is TGTGCCAGCAGCTTCCCGGGACAGGGGACTGAAAAACTGTTTTTT.